This T cell receptor (beta chain) was identified in a study of blood T cell repertoires in COVID-19. For the study at large: Acute and convalescent COVID-19 specimens originated in the United States, Italy and Spain.

Ages ranged from about 18 to 89 years, with residence in under 25 US areas. Recovery meant two consecutive negative NP/OP PCR tests, professional clearance, or resolved symptoms. Per the authors' pipeline: Reference gene primer amplification in the assay estimated nucleated cell counts. Some clones are missing from TCRdb's copy, which holds only in-frame ones; the method was immunoSEQ multiplex PCR. From that table come the V and J calls and clone size; the DNA was used to work out D and trimming. Of a few hundred thousand clones in the sample, roughly 90% were seen once. This CDR3 is 15 amino acids long. Per germline, CDR1 SGHNT and CDR2 YYREEE (reference sequence). J was trimmed by 1 base and V by 1 base; bases with no gene match: 3.

The gene calls are TRBV5-4 and TRBJ1-2, with 8 bases that match TRBD1. The source of this sequence is a woman aged 50 to 60 who had recovered from COVID-19. The source material was PBMCs or T cells enriched from blood (not recorded which). CDR3 loop: CASSLPDRGNYGYTF. The CDR3 DNA is TGTGCCAGCAGCTTGCCCGACAGGGGTAACTATGGCTACACCTTC.